This T cell receptor beta chain was obtained from a study of vaccination and CD4 T cells after COVID-19. Treatment denoted: roughly 11-day PBMC culture with coronavirus spike peptide pools or control peptides (ViraFEST assay). The Oncomine TCR Beta short-read assay generated sequence data from the DNA of cultured CD4+ T cells. TCRdb called the PCR reads again in MiXCR, with one record for every CDR3 protein. The sample has approximately 18,000 distinct CDR3 sequences, under 60% seen once; the top ten hold approximately 11%. Concerning this clonotype: No antigen is known for it. Sequence at one end of the junction differs from germline and may be a read error.

The sequence derives from a human donor who had recovered from COVID-19. Sequencing was done on a sample of CD4+ T cells from blood, cultured in vitro.

The CDR3 loop reads CASRLGQGGSYNEQFF. As DNA, the CDR3 is TGTGCCAGCAGATTAGGACAGGGAGGCTCCTACAATGAGCAGTTCTTC. The chain couples TRBV12-3 or TRBV12-4 to TRBJ2-1; 8 bases are shared with TRBD1. The CDR3 runs 16 residues.